The next 29 T cell receptor beta chains were all read from a single sample in a study of shared clonotypes between healthy human individuals. Produced via immunoSEQ multiplex PCR; TCRdb's table is partial and in-frame only. The sample includes under 1,100,000 clones, roughly 80% of them seen just once. Input material: memory CD4+ T cells sorted from blood. Subset: CD45RA-negative fraction. The receptors shown here come from a man aged 18 to 35 in good health.

This clone was detected a few times. The chain carries TRBV7-2 and TRBJ2-5, with TRBD2 identical over 11 bases. The junction had 5 bases not matched to a gene; V was cut back by 3 bases and J by 5 bases. Germline V gives CDR1 SGHTA, CDR2 FQGNSA. CDR3 length: 15 amino acids. The CDR3 sequence is CASSFGVAGGETQYF. DNA of the CDR3: TGTGCCAGCAGCTTTGGAGTAGCGGGAGGGGAGACCCAGTACTTC.

Worth noting for this clone: The sample holds other DNA sequences that translate to the same CDR3. The chain is built from TRBV11-2 and TRBJ2-7, with 8 bases lining up with TRBD2. Losses at the gene ends were 7 bases for V and 5 bases for J; bases not matched to a gene: 13. Germline CDR1 and CDR2: SGHAT and FQNNGV. The CDR3 has 15 amino acids. The chain's CDR3 is CASNLGGAYFDEQYF. CDR3 coding DNA: TGTGCCAGCAACCTCGGGGGGGCCTACTTCGACGAGCAGTACTTC.

In its sample, this clone was seen once. V gene TRBV29-1 combines with J gene TRBJ1-1; D is uncertain. Germline-derived CDR1 and CDR2 are SQVTM and ANQGSEA. The V end was cut by 4 bases, the J end by 3 bases, with 9 bases between. This CDR3 spans 12 amino acids. The CDR3 spells CSVVYGDTEAFF. DNA for the CDR3: TGCAGCGTTGTGTACGGGGACACTGAAGCTTTCTTT.

This clone is a singleton in its sample. This rearrangement joins TRBV15 to TRBJ2-1; D perhaps matches TRBD2 (5 bases). CDR1 is LNHNV, CDR2 YYDKDF, per germline (reference sequence). The length of the CDR3 is 16 residues. Trimming shortened V by 1 base and J by 5 bases, and 15 bases separated the two germline ends. The CDR3 nucleotides are TGTGCCACCAGCAGAGCCCTGGGAGCGGTTAACAATGAGCAGTTCTTC. Residues: CATSRALGAVNNEQFF.

The genes are TRBV7-2 and TRBJ2-5, with a possible D match to TRBD2 (6 bases). There are 14 residues in the CDR3. Germline V gene lookup returns CDR1 SGHTA and CDR2 FQGNSA. The V end lost 5 bases, the J end lost 5 bases, and 15 bases lay between the germline ends. The CDR3 DNA follows: TGTGCCAGCAGCCGTACTGCCGGGAGTGAGACCCAGTACTTC. Its translation is CASSRTAGSETQYF.

The rearrangement uses TRBV30 and TRBJ2-3; 7 bases line up with TRBD2. The CDR3 is made up of 14 amino acids. V lost 4 bases to trimming and J lost 2 bases; unmatched junction nucleotides: 6. CDR1 is GTSNPN and CDR2 is SVGIG in the germline V gene (reference sequence). CDR3 protein: CAWTVGGYTDTQYF. The CDR3, as DNA: TGTGCCTGGACGGTGGGAGGGTACACAGATACGCAGTATTTT.

The chain joins TRBV4-1 to TRBJ1-1; D gene uncertain. Trimming pared 1 base from V and 4 bases from J, leaving 7 bases between. There are 13 residues in the CDR3. Germline V lookup: CDR1 MGHRA, CDR2 YSYEKL. The CDR3 sequence is CASSQVSGTEAFF. CDR3 DNA sequence: TGCGCCAGCAGCCAAGTTTCAGGCACTGAAGCTTTCTTT.

This chain joins TRBV30 and TRBJ1-4; 7 bases line up with TRBD1. The CDR3 is made up of 19 amino acids. Germline V CDR1 and CDR2: GTSNPN, SVGIG (reference sequence). With V trimmed by 0 bases and J by 1 base, 14 bases remained unmatched. CDR3 residues: CAWSVRDSLPRRTNEKLFF. For the CDR3, the DNA is TGTGCCTGGAGTGTACGGGACAGCCTTCCGCGCCGAACTAATGAAAAACTGTTTTTT.

The chain joins TRBV9 to TRBJ2-6, with D possibly being TRBD1 (5 bases). The CDR3 extends over 13 amino acids. Deletions cut 7 bases from V and 9 bases from J, with 14 bases between. CDR1 SGDLS and CDR2 YYNGEE come from the germline V gene. This CDR3 reads CASASQGSNVLTF. The CDR3 DNA reads as TGTGCCAGCGCAAGCCAGGGAAGCAACGTCCTGACTTTC.

The chain is built from TRBV27 and TRBJ2-5; TRBD2 matches at 8 bases. The CDR3 spans 15 residues. J was trimmed by 5 bases and V by 4 bases; bases with no gene match: 9. Germline CDR1 MNHEY, CDR2 SMNVEV (reference sequence). The CDR3 loop is CASSYSLAGLETQYF. CDR3 bases: TGTGCCAGCAGTTATTCTTTAGCGGGACTGGAGACCCAGTACTTC.

The V and J genes are TRBV29-1 and TRBJ2-5; no definite D call. This CDR3 has 12 residues. Trimming stripped 6 bases from V and 4 bases from J, with 12 bases between. Germline CDR1 is SQVTM and CDR2 is ANQGSEA. CDR3 in DNA: TGCAGCGTGGAAATCGCCGGAGAGACCCAGTACTTC. It specifies CSVEIAGETQYF.

This chain joins TRBV13 and TRBJ2-5, with 11 bases identical to TRBD2. This CDR3 has 18 amino acids. In germline, CDR1 is PRHDT, CDR2 FYEKMQ (reference sequence). Trimming removed 1 base from V and 4 bases from J; junction bases left unmatched: 11. The CDR3 coding sequence is TGTGCCAGCAGCTTAGTGGGGCTAGCGGGGGGTTACGGAGAGACCCAGTACTTC. Protein sequence: CASSLVGLAGGYGETQYF.

Only one count was recorded for this clone. The chain combines TRBV5-6 with TRBJ2-2; D call uncertain. Germline lookup yields CDR1 SGHDT and CDR2 YYEEEE. This CDR3 comprises 14 residues. Trimming took 0 bases from V and 0 from J, leaving 3 bases between them. The CDR3 DNA is TGTGCCAGCAGCTTGGGATCGAACACCGGGGAGCTGTTTTTT. Residues: CASSLGSNTGELFF.

The chain combines TRBV2 with TRBJ2-5; 7 bases line up with TRBD1. CDR3 length equals 14 residues. Germline trimming cut 7 bases from V and 3 bases from J; bases unmatched to any gene: 8. In germline, CDR1 is SNHLY, CDR2 FYNNEI. CDR3 sequence (DNA): TGTGCCAGCACTCCCTGGGACAGAAAAGAGACCCAGTACTTC. Protein sequence: CASTPWDRKETQYF.

The CDR3 loop is CASSLVAGAYEQYF. CDR3 sequence (DNA): TGTGCCAGCAGCTTAGTAGCGGGAGCCTACGAGCAGTACTTC. This sequence joins TRBV7-9 and TRBJ2-5; 9 bases fit TRBD2. Matching the DNA end better, TRBJ2-7 makes the J call doubtful. This CDR3 spans 14 amino acids. Germline CDR1 SEHNR, CDR2 FQNEAQ (reference sequence).

This sequence joins TRBV5-4 and TRBJ2-7; TRBD2 might be the D (6 bases). Germline CDR1 SGHNT, CDR2 YYREEE (reference sequence). The CDR3 spans 15 residues. With 2 bases removed from V and 7 bases from J, the gap between germline ends came to 19 bases. The CDR3 DNA sequence: TGTGCCAGCAGCTTTAAAACCGGGACTGAAAGAGAGCAGTACTTC. This encodes CASSFKTGTEREQYF. The complete variable domain, with remaining parts taken from reference TRBV5-4 and TRBJ2-7, reads ETGVTQSPTHLIKTRGQQVTLRCSSQSGHNTVSWYQQALGQGPQFIFQYYREEENGRGNFPPRFSGLQFPNYSSELNVNALELDDSALYLCASSFKTGTEREQYFGPGTRLTVT.

CDR3 DNA sequence: TGTGCCAGCAGCCAACTGGACGAGAGGAGCATTCAGTACTTC. It yields the protein CASSQLDERSIQYF. The chain is built from TRBV14 and TRBJ2-4; D remains ambiguous. With 2 bases removed from V and 9 bases from J, the gap between germline ends came to 14 bases. The CDR3 contains 14 residues. CDR1 SGHDN and CDR2 FVKESK come from the germline V gene.

A single count supports this clone. Other nucleotide sequences from this sample produce the same CDR3. The gene calls are TRBV6-5 and TRBJ1-2; D is unresolved. The germline CDR1 and CDR2 sequences are MNHEY and SVGAGI. This CDR3 is 12 amino acids long. Trimming removed 11 bases from V and 0 bases from J, with 10 bases in between. CDR3 coding DNA: TGTGCCTCTTCCGGGGCTAACTATGGCTACACCTTC. It is translated as CASSGANYGYTF.

The chain links TRBV2 to TRBJ2-3; 10 nucleotides align to TRBD2. This CDR3 contains 16 residues. V shed 6 bases and J 6 bases; nucleotides not matched to a gene: 12. Germline V gene sequence: CDR1 SNHLY, CDR2 FYNNEI. The CDR3 bases are TGTGCCAGCAGACGGACCGGACTAGCGGCCTCGGATACGCAGTATTTT. Its protein product is CASRRTGLAASDTQYF.

This clone occurred a few times. V gene TRBV5-4 combines with J gene TRBJ2-7, with 10 positions matching TRBD2. Trimming at V came to 4 bases and at J to 4 bases, leaving 5 bases not matched to a gene. CDR1 SGHNT and CDR2 YYREEE come from the germline V gene (reference sequence). There are 14 residues in the CDR3. The CDR3 DNA is TGTGCCAGCAGCGATAAGACTAGCGGGTACGAGCAGTACTTC. This encodes CASSDKTSGYEQYF.

Points on this clone: Other DNA sequences of this sample code for an identical CDR3. The chain is built from TRBV29-1 and TRBJ2-7; TRBD1 might be the D (6 bases). CDR1 is SQVTM, CDR2 ANQGSEA, per germline. Trimming left V 1 base short and J 3 bases short, with 7 bases between. The CDR3 consists of 12 residues. The CDR3 nucleotides are TGCAGCGTTGAAGTAGGGGGCTACGAGCAGTACTTC. Translation gives CSVEVGGYEQYF.

The chain employs TRBV5-1 and TRBJ2-5; 7 bases are a match to TRBD2. The CDR3 runs 15 residues. With V trimmed by 0 bases and J by 4 bases, 6 bases remained unmatched. Germline CDR1 is SGHRS and CDR2 is YFSETQ. Here the CDR3 reads CASSLVGGGGETQYF. CDR3 sequence (DNA): TGCGCCAGCAGCTTGGTGGGCGGGGGAGGAGAGACCCAGTACTTC.

J is TRBJ2-7 and V is TRBV5-1, with D hard to call. Germline lookup yields CDR1 SGHRS and CDR2 YFSETQ. Trimming stripped 0 bases from V and 5 bases from J, with 15 bases between. There are 15 residues in the CDR3. The CDR3 loop is CASSLVSSGLNEQYF. The CDR3, as DNA: TGCGCCAGCAGCTTGGTATCTAGTGGGTTGAACGAGCAGTACTTC.

This sequence joins TRBV30 and TRBJ1-3, with D perhaps TRBD1 (5 bases). Trimming removed 1 base at V and 4 bases at J, with 11 bases between. The germline V gene encodes CDR1 GTSNPN and CDR2 SVGIG (reference sequence). This CDR3 is built from 14 residues. The CDR3 reads CAWSGRGGGNTIYF. Written as DNA, the CDR3 is TGTGCCTGGAGTGGCCGCGGGGGGGGAAACACCATATATTTT. The entire variable domain, with the rest obtained from reference TRBV30 and TRBJ1-3, is as follows: SQTIHQWPATLVQPVGSPLSLECTVEGTSNPNLYWYRQAAGRGLQLLFYSVGIGQISSEVPQNLSASRPQDRQFILSSKKLLLSDSGFYLCAWSGRGGGNTIYFGEGSWLTVV.

The chain employs TRBV9 and TRBJ1-2; 7 bases agree with TRBD1. The junction had 8 bases not matched to a gene; V was cut back by 4 bases and J by 8 bases. Germline V gene data show CDR1 as SGDLS and CDR2 as YYNGEE. The CDR3 loop spans 13 amino acids. Here the CDR3 reads CASSPQGTVGYTF. In DNA, the CDR3 is TGTGCCAGCAGCCCTCAAGGGACAGTCGGCTACACCTTC.

The chain combines TRBV6-1 with TRBJ2-3, with no clear D. This CDR3 has 14 residues. The V end lost 10 bases, the J end lost 1 base, and 15 bases lay between the germline ends. CDR1 and CDR2 from the germline V gene are MNHNS and SASEGT. The CDR3 sequence: CATSDLSGTDTQYF. In DNA, the CDR3 is TGTGCCACTTCGGACCTGTCCGGCACAGATACGCAGTATTTT.

This chain connects TRBV6-4 to TRBJ2-1; D possibly uses TRBD1 or TRBD2 (6 bases each). V was clipped by 4 bases and J by 8 bases, with 18 bases between them. The CDR3 has 15 amino acids. Germline CDR1 MRHNA, CDR2 SNTAGT. CDR3: CASSAVMAGHYEQFF. DNA for the CDR3: TGTGCCAGCAGTGCTGTTATGGCGGGACATTATGAGCAGTTCTTC.

This clone showed up just once. A junction end diverges from the germline sequence, so it may reflect a read error. V usage is TRBV19 and J usage is TRBJ2-1; 10 bases align to TRBD1. The germline CDR1 and CDR2 sequences are LNHDA and SQIVND (reference sequence). The CDR3 is 12 residues long. The CDR3 is CASSRRGTGAIF. The CDR3 DNA sequence: TGTGCCAGTAGCAGACGGGGGACAGGGGCCATCTTC.

The J gene is TRBJ2-3, the V gene TRBV18; D uncertain. Germline-derived CDR1 and CDR2 are KGHSH and LQKENI. The CDR3 runs to 14 residues. With 5 bases removed from V and 0 bases from J, the gap between germline ends came to 9 bases. As DNA, the CDR3 is TGTGCCAGCTCAGCCGTTCCTAGCACAGATACGCAGTATTTT. Protein product: CASSAVPSTDTQYF.